The 21 T cell receptor beta chains reported below all come from one sample, sequenced in a study of T cell repertoires in cytomegalovirus infection. TCRdb passed the reads through MiXCR, listing each CDR3 protein once. The sample holds approximately 500,000 distinct CDR3 sequences; about 17% are singletons and the top ten take about 24%. The sample comprised CD8+ T cells from PBMCs. The receptors originated from a human donor in good health (CMV status not recorded). Some clones in this sample may be carry-over from other donors' samples.

The chain links TRBV5-1 to TRBJ2-1; D perhaps matches TRBD2 (5 bases). Germline V gene lookup returns CDR1 SGHRS and CDR2 YFSETQ. CDR3 length: 11 residues. V shed 5 bases and J shed 8 bases, with 8 bases lying between them. CDR3 sequence reads: CASRAGDEQFF. CDR3 bases: TGCGCCAGCAGGGCGGGCGATGAGCAGTTCTTC.

This clonotype was seen at least ten times. V gene TRBV12-5 combines with J gene TRBJ1-4; 7 bases line up with TRBD1. Germline V gene sequence: CDR1 LGHNT, CDR2 FRNRAP. The V gene end was trimmed by 6 bases and the J gene end by 6 bases; junction bases not matched to a gene: 7. This CDR3 is built from 14 residues. The CDR3 DNA reads as TGTGCTAGTGGCCCTGCAGGGGGGGATGAAAAACTGTTTTTT. Translation gives CASGPAGGDEKLFF.

At least ten counts were recorded for this clonotype. The genes are TRBV27 and TRBJ1-1; TRBD1 might be the D (6 bases). The CDR3 extends over 13 amino acids. The V and J ends lost 5 bases and 5 bases respectively, with 12 bases between them. Germline CDR1 MNHEY, CDR2 SMNVEV (reference sequence). Written as DNA, the CDR3 is TGTGCCAGCAGTCCGGGGGCTCGGACTGAAGCTTTCTTT. Protein: CASSPGARTEAFF.

Ten or more counts support this clonotype. The chain combines TRBV7-9 with TRBJ2-1; TRBD2 matches 8 bases. Germline CDR1 is SEHNR and CDR2 is FQNEAQ (reference sequence). The CDR3 totals 16 residues. J lost 7 bases, V lost 5 bases, and 13 bases had no gene match. CDR3 DNA sequence: TGTGCCAGCAGCCCGGGGGGGCAGGCAAAGGAAAATGAGCAGTTCTTC. Its translation: CASSPGGQAKENEQFF. The whole variable domain, filled in from reference TRBV7-9 and TRBJ2-1, reads DTGVSQNPRHKITKRGQNVTFRCDPISEHNRLYWYRQTLGQGPEFLTYFQNEAQLEKSRLLSDRFSAERPKGSFSTLEIQRTEQGDSAMYLCASSPGGQAKENEQFFGPGTRLTVL.

This clonotype was detected many times. The V and J genes are TRBV7-6 and TRBJ2-2; D gene unclear. V was cut by 7 bases and J by 4 bases, with 10 bases left in between. The germline gives CDR1 SGHVS, CDR2 FNYEAQ. This CDR3 contains 13 residues. The CDR3 region is CASTPVATGELFF. The DNA for the CDR3 is TGTGCCAGCACCCCAGTGGCCACCGGGGAGCTGTTTTTT.

This clonotype showed up many times. This chain connects TRBV7-9 to TRBJ2-1; TRBD2 matches 11 bases. This CDR3 comprises 16 residues. With 4 bases clipped from V and 4 bases from J, the junction kept 6 bases outside the gene matches. In germline, CDR1 is SEHNR, CDR2 FQNEAQ (reference sequence). The CDR3 coding sequence is TGTGCCAGCAGCTCGCCGACTAGCGGGGAGTACAATGAGCAGTTCTTC. It specifies CASSSPTSGEYNEQFF.

Many counts were recorded for this clonotype. The gene calls are TRBV2 and TRBJ2-7; a possible D gene is TRBD1 (6 bases). Between the trimmed V and J ends, which lost 2 bases and 4 bases, there was a span of 12 bases. This CDR3 region has 14 residues. CDR1 is SNHLY, CDR2 FYNNEI, per germline. CDR3 DNA: TGTGCCAGCAGTGAAAACAGGGCGGGTTACGAGCAGTACTTC. Translation: CASSENRAGYEQYF.

The chain couples TRBV20-1 to TRBJ1-2; 9 nucleotides agree with TRBD1. The germline gives CDR1 DFQATT, CDR2 SNEGSKA (reference sequence). Trimming cost V 0 bases and J 3 bases; bases outside gene matches: 5. CDR3 length equals 15 residues. The CDR3 DNA reads TGCAGTGCTAGAGATGGGACAGGGAGCTACTATGGCTACACCTTC. It translates to CSARDGTGSYYGYTF.

The chain recombines TRBV28 with TRBJ2-4; D not resolved. The CDR3 has 13 residues. Trimming stripped 4 bases from V and 7 bases from J, with 11 bases between. CDR1 is MDHEN and CDR2 is SYDVKM in the germline V gene. The DNA of the CDR3 is TGTGCCAGCAGTTCCGGAGTAGAGAACATTCAGTACTTC. Translated, it gives CASSSGVENIQYF.

This clonotype came up many times. The chain's CDR3 is CASRSPTIETQYF. CDR3 nucleotides: TGTGCCAGCAGAAGCCCCACGATAGAGACCCAGTACTTC. The chain joins TRBV7-6 to TRBJ2-5; no firm D call. The ends were cut back, 6 bases at V and 4 bases at J, with 12 bases in the middle. The CDR3 spans 13 residues. Germline V CDR1 and CDR2: SGHVS, FNYEAQ.

This clonotype was seen more than once but under ten times. This rearrangement joins TRBV20-1 to TRBJ1-5; 8 nucleotides agree with TRBD1. Germline loops: CDR1 DFQATT, CDR2 SNEGSKA (reference sequence). This CDR3 is built from 15 residues. After removal of 6 bases from V and 0 bases from J, the junction contained 7 bases not matched to a gene. The CDR3, as DNA: TGCAGTGCGCATGACAGGGGCCATAGCAATCAGCCCCAGCATTTT. Translating it yields CSAHDRGHSNQPQHF.

This clonotype was seen more than once but under ten times. The chain carries TRBV19 and TRBJ2-5, with 9 bases aligning to TRBD2. V dropped 4 bases and J dropped 6; count of bases not matched to a gene: 9. Germline V lookup: CDR1 LNHDA, CDR2 SQIVND (reference sequence). The CDR3 covers 15 residues. CDR3 in amino acids: CASSSKRGAGKTQYF. CDR3 nucleotide sequence: TGTGCCAGTAGTAGTAAGCGGGGGGCAGGAAAGACCCAGTACTTC.

This clonotype has only a few counts. The J gene is TRBJ2-1, the V gene TRBV4-1; 10 nucleotides agree with TRBD2. The V gene end was trimmed by 7 bases and the J gene end by 6 bases; junction bases not matched to a gene: 6. Germline V CDR1 and CDR2: MGHRA, YSYEKL. The CDR3 runs to 14 residues. The CDR3 DNA reads as TGCGCCAGCAAGAGAGCGGGGGGGACCAATGAGCAGTTCTTC. Protein: CASKRAGGTNEQFF.

The chain links TRBV19 to TRBJ2-1, with D maybe TRBD2 (6 bases). This CDR3 comprises 14 residues. Germline V gives CDR1 LNHDA, CDR2 SQIVND (reference sequence). Trimming removed 5 bases at V and 8 bases at J, with 16 bases between. CDR3 coding DNA: TGTGCCAGTAGTGTAAGACGGAGGGACGATGAGCAGTTCTTC. Amino acids: CASSVRRRDDEQFF.

The chain recombines TRBV9 with TRBJ2-1; 8 bases map to TRBD2. Unmatched junction bases numbered 7, after V lost 3 bases and J lost 8 bases. The CDR3 totals 14 residues. Germline V lookup: CDR1 SGDLS, CDR2 YYNGEE. CDR3 in DNA: TGTGCCAGCAGCGCTTGGACTAGCACCGATGAGCAGTTCTTC. It yields the protein CASSAWTSTDEQFF.

In this sample, this clonotype turned up a few times. Being one base from a much bigger clone, this may be a read error. This rearrangement joins TRBV9 to TRBJ2-2; D assignment may be TRBD1 or TRBD2 (5 bases each). The CDR3 is 13 amino acids. The germline CDR1 and CDR2 sequences are SGDLS and YYNGEE. Trimming took off 0 bases at V and 7 bases at J, with 7 bases between the two ends. The CDR3 nucleotides read TGTGCCAGCAGCGTAGAGGGGAGCGGGGAGCTGTTTTTT. The encoded protein is CASSVEGSGELFF.

The chain couples TRBV4-1 to TRBJ2-5; D might be TRBD2 (5 bases). Trimming stripped 1 base from V and 1 base from J, with 7 bases between. This CDR3 region has 14 residues. CDR1 MGHRA and CDR2 YSYEKL come from the germline V gene. For the CDR3, the DNA is TGCGCCAGCAGCCAAGCGGGGTTCCAAGAGACCCAGTACTTC. This translates into CASSQAGFQETQYF.

The J gene is TRBJ2-1, the V gene TRBV30; D might be TRBD2 (5 bases). Per germline, CDR1 GTSNPN and CDR2 SVGIG (reference sequence). The CDR3 runs 13 residues. The V end was cut by 0 bases, the J end by 3 bases, with 6 bases between. The CDR3 is CAWSVTSYNEQFF. The CDR3 DNA is TGTGCCTGGAGTGTAACTAGCTACAATGAGCAGTTCTTC. Complete variable domain (other parts from reference TRBV30 and TRBJ2-1): SQTIHQWPATLVQPVGSPLSLECTVEGTSNPNLYWYRQAAGRGLQLLFYSVGIGQISSEVPQNLSASRPQDRQFILSSKKLLLSDSGFYLCAWSVTSYNEQFFGPGTRLTVL.

This chain joins TRBV5-1 and TRBJ1-1; 7 bases align to TRBD1. The ends lost 0 bases at V and 0 bases at J; junction bases unmatched: 2. The length of the CDR3 is 15 residues. Per the germline V gene, CDR1 is SGHRS and CDR2 is YFSETQ. CDR3 sequence: CASSLAGTVNTEAFF. The CDR3 nucleotides are TGCGCCAGCAGCTTGGCCGGGACAGTGAACACTGAAGCTTTCTTT.

This clonotype was found many times. The V gene is TRBV24-1, the J gene TRBJ2-5, with D perhaps TRBD2 (5 bases). The CDR3 is 15 amino acids. The V end was cut by 2 bases, the J end by 5 bases, with 14 bases between. Germline-derived CDR1 and CDR2 are KGHDR and SFDVKD. The CDR3 bases are TGTGCCACCAGTGATTCTATTGGGAGAATGGAGACCCAGTACTTC. As protein: CATSDSIGRMETQYF.

This chain connects TRBV24-1 to TRBJ2-7; tentative D call: TRBD1 (6 bases). V was clipped by 4 bases and J by 7 bases, with 10 bases between them. The CDR3 consists of 12 residues. CDR1 and CDR2 (germline): KGHDR, SFDVKD. Written as DNA, the CDR3 is TGTGCCACCAGTGACACAGGGAAGGAGCAGTACTTC. Translating it yields CATSDTGKEQYF.